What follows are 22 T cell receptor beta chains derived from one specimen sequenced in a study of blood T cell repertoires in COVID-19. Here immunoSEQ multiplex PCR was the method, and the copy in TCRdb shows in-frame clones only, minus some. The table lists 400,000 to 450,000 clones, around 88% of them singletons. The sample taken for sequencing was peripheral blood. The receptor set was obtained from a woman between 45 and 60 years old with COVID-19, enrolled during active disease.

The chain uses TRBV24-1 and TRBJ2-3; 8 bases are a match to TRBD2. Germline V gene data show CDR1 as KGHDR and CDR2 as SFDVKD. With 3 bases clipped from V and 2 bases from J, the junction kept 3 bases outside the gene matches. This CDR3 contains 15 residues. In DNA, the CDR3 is TGTGCCACCAGTGATAGCGGGGGTACCACAGATACGCAGTATTTT. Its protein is CATSDSGGTTDTQYF.

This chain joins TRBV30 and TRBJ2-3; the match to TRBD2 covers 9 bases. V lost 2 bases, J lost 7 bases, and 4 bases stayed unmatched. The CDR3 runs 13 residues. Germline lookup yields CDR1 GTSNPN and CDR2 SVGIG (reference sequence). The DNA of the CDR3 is TGTGCCTGGAGTAGCGGGGGGCCCAATACGCAGTATTTT. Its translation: CAWSSGGPNTQYF.

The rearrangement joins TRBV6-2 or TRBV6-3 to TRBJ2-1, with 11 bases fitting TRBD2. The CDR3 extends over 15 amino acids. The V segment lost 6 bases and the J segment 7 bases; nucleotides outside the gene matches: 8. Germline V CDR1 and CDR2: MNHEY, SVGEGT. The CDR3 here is CASSVTSGGRNEQFF. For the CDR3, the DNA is TGTGCCAGCAGCGTCACTAGCGGGGGACGAAATGAGCAGTTCTTC.

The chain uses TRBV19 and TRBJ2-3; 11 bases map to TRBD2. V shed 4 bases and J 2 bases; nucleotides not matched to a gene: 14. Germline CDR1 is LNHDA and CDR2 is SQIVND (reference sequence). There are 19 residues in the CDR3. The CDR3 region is CASSNLNPLAGVYTDTQYF. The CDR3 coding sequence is TGTGCCAGTAGTAACCTAAACCCACTAGCGGGGGTGTACACAGATACGCAGTATTTT.

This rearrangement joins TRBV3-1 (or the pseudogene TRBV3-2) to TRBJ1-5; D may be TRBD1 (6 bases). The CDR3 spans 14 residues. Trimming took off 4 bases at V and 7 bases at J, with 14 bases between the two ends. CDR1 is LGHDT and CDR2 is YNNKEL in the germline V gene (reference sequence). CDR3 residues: CASSLTGSQQPQHF. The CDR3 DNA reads TGTGCCAGCAGCCTCACAGGGTCCCAACAGCCCCAGCATTTT.

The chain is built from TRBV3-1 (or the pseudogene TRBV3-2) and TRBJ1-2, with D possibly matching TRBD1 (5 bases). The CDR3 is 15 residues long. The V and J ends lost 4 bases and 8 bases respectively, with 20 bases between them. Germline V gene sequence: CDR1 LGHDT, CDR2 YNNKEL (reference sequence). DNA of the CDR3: TGTGCCAGCAGCCCCGGGTATGTCGACAGCTTAGGCTACACCTTC. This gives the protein CASSPGYVDSLGYTF.

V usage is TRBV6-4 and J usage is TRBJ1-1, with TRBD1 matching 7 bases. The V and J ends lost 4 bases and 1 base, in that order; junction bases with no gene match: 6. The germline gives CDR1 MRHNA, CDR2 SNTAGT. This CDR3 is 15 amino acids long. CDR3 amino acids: CASSADRLKNTEAFF. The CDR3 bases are TGTGCCAGCAGTGCGGACAGGTTGAAGAACACTGAAGCTTTCTTT.

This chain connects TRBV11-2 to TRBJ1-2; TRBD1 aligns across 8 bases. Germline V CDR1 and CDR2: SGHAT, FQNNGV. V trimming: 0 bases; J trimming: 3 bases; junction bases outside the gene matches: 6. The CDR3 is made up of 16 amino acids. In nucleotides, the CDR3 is TGTGCCAGCAGCTTAGACGGGTCAGGGGGCTACTATGGCTACACCTTC. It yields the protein CASSLDGSGGYYGYTF.

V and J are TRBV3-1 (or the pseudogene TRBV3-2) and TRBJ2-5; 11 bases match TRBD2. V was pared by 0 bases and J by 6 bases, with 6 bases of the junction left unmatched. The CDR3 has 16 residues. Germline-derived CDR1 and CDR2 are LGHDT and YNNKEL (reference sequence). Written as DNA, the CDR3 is TGTGCCAGCAGCCAAGAAGTAGCGGGGGGGCACCAGACCCAGTACTTC. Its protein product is CASSQEVAGGHQTQYF.

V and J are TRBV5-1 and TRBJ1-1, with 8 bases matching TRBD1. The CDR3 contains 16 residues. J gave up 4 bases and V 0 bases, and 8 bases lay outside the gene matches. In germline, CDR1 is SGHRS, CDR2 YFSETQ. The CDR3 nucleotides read TGCGCCAGCAGCTTGGAGGAGCAGGGGGCAGGCACTGAAGCTTTCTTT. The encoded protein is CASSLEEQGAGTEAFF.

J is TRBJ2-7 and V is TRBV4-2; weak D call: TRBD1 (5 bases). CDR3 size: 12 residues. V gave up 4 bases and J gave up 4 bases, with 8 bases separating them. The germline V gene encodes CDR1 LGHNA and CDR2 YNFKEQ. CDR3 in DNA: TGTGCCAGCAGCCGGCAGGGTTACGAGCAGTACTTC. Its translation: CASSRQGYEQYF.

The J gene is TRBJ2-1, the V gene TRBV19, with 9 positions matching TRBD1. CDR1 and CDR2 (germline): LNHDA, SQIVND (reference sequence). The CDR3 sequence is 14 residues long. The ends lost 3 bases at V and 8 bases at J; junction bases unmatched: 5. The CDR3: CASSMGQGRDEQFF. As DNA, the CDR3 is TGTGCCAGTAGTATGGGACAGGGTAGGGATGAGCAGTTCTTC.

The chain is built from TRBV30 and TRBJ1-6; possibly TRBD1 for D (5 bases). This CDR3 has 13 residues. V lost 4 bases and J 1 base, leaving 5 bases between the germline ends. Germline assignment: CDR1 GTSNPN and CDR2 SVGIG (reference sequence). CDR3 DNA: TGTGCCTGGAAGGGGTCCTATAATTCACCCCTCCACTTT. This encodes CAWKGSYNSPLHF.

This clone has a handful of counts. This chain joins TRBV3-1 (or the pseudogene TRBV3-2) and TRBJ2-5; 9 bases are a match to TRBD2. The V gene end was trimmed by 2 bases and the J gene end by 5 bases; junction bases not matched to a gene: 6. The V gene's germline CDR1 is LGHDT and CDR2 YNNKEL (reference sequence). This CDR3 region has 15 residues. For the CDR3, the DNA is TGTGCCAGCAGCCAATATGGCCTAGCGGGGGAGACCCAGTACTTC. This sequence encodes CASSQYGLAGETQYF.

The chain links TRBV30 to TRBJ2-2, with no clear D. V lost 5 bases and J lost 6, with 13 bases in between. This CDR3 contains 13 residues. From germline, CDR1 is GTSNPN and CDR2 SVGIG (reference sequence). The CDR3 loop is CAWVEKAAGELFF. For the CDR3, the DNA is TGTGCCTGGGTAGAAAAGGCGGCCGGGGAGCTGTTTTTT.

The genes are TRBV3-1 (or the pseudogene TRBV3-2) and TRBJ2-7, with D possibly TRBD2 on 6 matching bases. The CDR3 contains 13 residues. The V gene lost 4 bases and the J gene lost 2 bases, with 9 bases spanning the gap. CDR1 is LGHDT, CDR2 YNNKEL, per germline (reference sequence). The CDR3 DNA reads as TGTGCCAGCAGCCGCGGGGACGCCTACGAGCAGTACTTC. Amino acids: CASSRGDAYEQYF.

Written as DNA, the CDR3 is TGTGCAAGTCGCCCCGGGATCCGACGGGAGCAGTACTTC. Protein: CASRPGIRREQYF. The J gene is TRBJ2-7, the V gene TRBV12-2; the table's D gene call, TRBD2, was not cross checked with the DNA. TRBV12-2 is tagged as a pseudogene. CDR3 length: 13 residues.

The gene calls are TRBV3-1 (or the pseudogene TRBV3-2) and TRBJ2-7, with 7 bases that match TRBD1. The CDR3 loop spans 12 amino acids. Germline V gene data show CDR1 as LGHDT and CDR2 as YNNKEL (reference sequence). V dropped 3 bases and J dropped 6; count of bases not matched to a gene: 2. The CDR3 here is CASSHWDSEQYF. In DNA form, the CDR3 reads TGTGCCAGCAGCCATTGGGACAGCGAGCAGTACTTC.

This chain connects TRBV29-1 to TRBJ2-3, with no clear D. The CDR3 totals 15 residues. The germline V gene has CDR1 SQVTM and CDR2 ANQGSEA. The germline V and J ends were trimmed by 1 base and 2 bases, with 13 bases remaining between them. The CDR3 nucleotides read TGCAGCGTTGAAGCAGGTGCCAGCCTCACAGATACGCAGTATTTT. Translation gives CSVEAGASLTDTQYF.

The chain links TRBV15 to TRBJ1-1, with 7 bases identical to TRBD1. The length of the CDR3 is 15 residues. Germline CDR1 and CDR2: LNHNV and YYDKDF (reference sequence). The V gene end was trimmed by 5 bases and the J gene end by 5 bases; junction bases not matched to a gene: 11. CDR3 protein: CATSLATGSRTEAFF. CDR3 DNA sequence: TGTGCCACCAGCCTTGCGACAGGGAGTAGAACTGAAGCTTTCTTT.

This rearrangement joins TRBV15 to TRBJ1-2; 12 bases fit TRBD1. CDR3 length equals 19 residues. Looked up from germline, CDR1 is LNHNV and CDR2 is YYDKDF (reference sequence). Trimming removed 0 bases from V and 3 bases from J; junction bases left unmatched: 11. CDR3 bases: TGTGCCACCAGCAGAGAGGGGTATGGGACAGGGGGCGCAGACTATGGCTACACCTTC. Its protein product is CATSREGYGTGGADYGYTF.

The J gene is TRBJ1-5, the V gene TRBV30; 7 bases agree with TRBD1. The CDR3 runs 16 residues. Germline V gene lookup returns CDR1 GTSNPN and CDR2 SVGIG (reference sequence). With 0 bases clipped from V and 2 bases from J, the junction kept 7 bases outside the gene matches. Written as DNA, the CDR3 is TGTGCCTGGAGTGTACCGGGACAGTCGGGCAATCAGCCCCAGCATTTT. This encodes CAWSVPGQSGNQPQHF.